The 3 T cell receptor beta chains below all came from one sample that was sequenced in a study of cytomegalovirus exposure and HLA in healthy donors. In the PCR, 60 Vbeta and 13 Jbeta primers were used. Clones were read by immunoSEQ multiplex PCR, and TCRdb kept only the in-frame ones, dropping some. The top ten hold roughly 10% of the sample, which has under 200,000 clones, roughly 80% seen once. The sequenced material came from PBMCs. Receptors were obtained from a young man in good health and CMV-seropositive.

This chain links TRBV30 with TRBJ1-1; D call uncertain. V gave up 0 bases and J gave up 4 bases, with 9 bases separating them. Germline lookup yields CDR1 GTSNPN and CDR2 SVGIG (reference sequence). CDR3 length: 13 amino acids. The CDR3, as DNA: TGTGCCTGGAGTGTTAACACACGCACTGAAGCTTTCTTT. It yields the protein CAWSVNTRTEAFF.

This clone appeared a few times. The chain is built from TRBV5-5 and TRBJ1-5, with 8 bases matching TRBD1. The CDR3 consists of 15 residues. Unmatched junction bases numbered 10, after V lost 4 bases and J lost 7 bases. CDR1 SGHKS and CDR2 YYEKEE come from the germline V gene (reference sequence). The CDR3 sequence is CASSLGQGGYQPQHF. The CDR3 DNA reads TGTGCCAGCAGCCTCGGACAGGGAGGTTACCAGCCCCAGCATTTT.

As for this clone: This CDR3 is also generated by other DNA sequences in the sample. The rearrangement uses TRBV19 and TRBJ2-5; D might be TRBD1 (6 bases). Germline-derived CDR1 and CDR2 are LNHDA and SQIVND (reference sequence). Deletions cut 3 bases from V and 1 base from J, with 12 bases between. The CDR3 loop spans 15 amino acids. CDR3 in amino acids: CASSIQGSLQETQYF. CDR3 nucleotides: TGTGCCAGTAGTATCCAGGGGAGCCTCCAAGAGACCCAGTACTTC.